The 20 T cell receptor beta chains given below trace back to one sample, sequenced in a study of blood T cell repertoires in COVID-19 (dated by TCRdb to 2020 to 2022). Libraries came from the immunoSEQ multiplex PCR assay. This immuneACCESS table, as held by TCRdb, lists in-frame sequences with V and J called but not all clones. Of the missing ones, under half trace to an unresolved V gene in checked studies; the others have no known cause. The table for this sample lists under 250,000 clones; over 65% of them were counted only once. Clones ranked in the top ten supply about 3.7% of the sample. Sequencing input: PBMCs or T cells enriched from blood (not recorded which). All receptors derive from a woman aged 60-70 years who had recovered from COVID-19.

The V and J genes are TRBV2 and TRBJ1-2; tentative D call: TRBD1 (6 bases). V was trimmed by 4 bases and J by 5 bases, leaving 8 bases between them. This CDR3 region has 12 residues. CDR1 is SNHLY and CDR2 is FYNNEI in the germline V gene. CDR3 in amino acids: CASSAQGYGYTF. The CDR3 DNA follows: TGTGCCAGCAGTGCACAGGGATATGGCTACACCTTC.

V and J are TRBV19 and TRBJ2-4, with TRBD1 matching over 10 bases. The CDR3 is made up of 14 amino acids. Trimming cost V 6 bases and J 5 bases; bases outside gene matches: 4. Per germline, CDR1 LNHDA and CDR2 SQIVND (reference sequence). CDR3 residues: CASSPGTGENIQYF. For the CDR3, the DNA is TGTGCCAGTAGCCCCGGGACAGGGGAAAACATTCAGTACTTC.

The chain joins TRBV29-1 to TRBJ2-4; a weak D match, TRBD2 (5 bases). The germline V gene encodes CDR1 SQVTM and CDR2 ANQGSEA. There are 13 residues in the CDR3. V lost 6 bases and J 0 bases, leaving 9 bases between the germline ends. The CDR3 nucleotides are TGCAGCGTCGGACTTCTAGCCAAAAACATTCAGTACTTC. Its translation: CSVGLLAKNIQYF.

V usage is TRBV7-8 and J usage is TRBJ2-7; no clear D gene. The germline CDR1 and CDR2 sequences are SGHVS and FQNEAQ. With 4 bases removed from V and 4 bases from J, the gap between germline ends came to 8 bases. CDR3 length: 12 amino acids. This CDR3 reads CASSSETYEQYF. The CDR3 coding sequence is TGTGCCAGCAGCTCAGAGACTTACGAGCAGTACTTC.

This clone was seen only once. The chain uses TRBV4-1 and TRBJ2-1, with D maybe TRBD2 (5 bases). The CDR3 covers 17 residues. Germline V gene sequence: CDR1 MGHRA, CDR2 YSYEKL. V lost 4 bases to trimming and J lost 4 bases, with 20 bases between them. The CDR3 bases are TGCGCCAGCAGCCCGCCCCCAGCCCAACAGCGGTACAATGAGCAGTTCTTC. It codes for CASSPPPAQQRYNEQFF.

The J gene is TRBJ1-3, the V gene TRBV7-8; D is undetermined. This CDR3 is built from 16 residues. Germline loops: CDR1 SGHVS, CDR2 FQNEAQ. The ends were cut back, 1 base at V and 7 bases at J, with 17 bases in the middle. The chain's CDR3 is CASSLGWAPSTNTIYF. CDR3 in DNA: TGTGCCAGCAGCTTAGGGTGGGCCCCCTCGACCAACACCATATATTTT.

This chain joins TRBV27 and TRBJ1-4, with D possibly TRBD1 on 6 matching bases. CDR3 length: 14 amino acids. Trimming left V 5 bases short and J 8 bases short, with 15 bases between. Per the germline V gene, CDR1 is MNHEY and CDR2 is SMNVEV (reference sequence). CDR3 protein: CASSMTGFREKLFF. CDR3 coding DNA: TGTGCCAGCAGTATGACAGGATTTAGGGAAAAACTGTTTTTT.

The rearrangement links TRBV7-9 to TRBJ1-2, with unresolved D. Germline V gives CDR1 SEHNR, CDR2 FQNEAQ (reference sequence). The CDR3 is 11 amino acids. The ends were cut back, 3 bases at V and 7 bases at J, with 6 bases in the middle. In DNA form, the CDR3 reads TGTGCCAGCAGCTTCCGGGGTGGCTACACCTTC. This sequence encodes CASSFRGGYTF.

CDR3 nucleotide sequence: TGTGCCAGTAGTACCAACCGGGACAGGGGACCGTCCCAGCATTTT. This sequence encodes CASSTNRDRGPSQHF. V is TRBV19 and J is TRBJ1-5; 10 positions agree with TRBD1. Germline trimming cut 4 bases from V and 11 bases from J; bases unmatched to any gene: 11. CDR1 and CDR2 from the germline V gene are LNHDA and SQIVND (reference sequence). The CDR3 spans 15 residues.

This sequence joins TRBV6-5 and TRBJ1-1; no clear D. Germline V gene data show CDR1 as MNHEY and CDR2 as SVGAGI. Trimming took 6 bases from V and 6 from J, leaving 11 bases between them. This CDR3 contains 12 residues. The CDR3 region is CASRRGFSEAFF. Written as DNA, the CDR3 is TGTGCCAGCAGAAGAGGGTTTTCTGAAGCTTTCTTT.

This clone has a single count. The genes are TRBV10-1 and TRBJ2-7; a possible D gene is TRBD1 (5 bases). The V and J ends lost 7 bases and 4 bases respectively, with 20 bases between them. From germline, CDR1 is WNHNN and CDR2 SYGVQD (reference sequence). The CDR3 totals 15 residues. CDR3: CASNAQDQGLYEQYF. The CDR3 DNA is TGCGCCAGCAATGCACAGGATCAAGGGCTGTACGAGCAGTACTTC.

This clone appeared a single time. The chain uses TRBV5-1 and TRBJ1-1; 7 bases align to TRBD1. CDR1 SGHRS and CDR2 YFSETQ come from the germline V gene. Trimming cost V 7 bases and J 0 bases; bases outside gene matches: 12. The CDR3 is 16 amino acids. The CDR3 spells CASASLTGIMNTEAFF. As DNA, the CDR3 is TGCGCCAGCGCGAGTCTGACAGGGATCATGAACACTGAAGCTTTCTTT.

This CDR3 is CASSIWRDGVSYEQYF. Written as DNA, the CDR3 is TGTGCCAGTAGTATATGGAGGGACGGAGTCTCCTACGAGCAGTACTTC. The gene calls are TRBV19 and TRBJ2-7, with D maybe TRBD2 (6 bases). V lost 2 bases to trimming and J lost 0 bases, with 14 bases between them. The CDR3 has 16 residues. The germline V gene has CDR1 LNHDA and CDR2 SQIVND (reference sequence).

This sequence joins TRBV6-5 and TRBJ1-5; 9 bases align to TRBD1. This CDR3 spans 14 amino acids. Germline trimming cut 6 bases from V and 4 bases from J; bases unmatched to any gene: 4. Germline CDR1 is MNHEY and CDR2 is SVGAGI. This CDR3 is CASSGTGLNQPQHF. The CDR3 DNA follows: TGTGCCAGCAGCGGGACAGGGCTAAATCAGCCCCAGCATTTT.

The chain uses TRBV28 and TRBJ2-1, with D possibly TRBD2 on 7 matching bases. Per germline, CDR1 MDHEN and CDR2 SYDVKM. Trimming stripped 8 bases from V and 3 bases from J, with 17 bases between. This CDR3 region has 15 residues. The CDR3 sequence is CASGGGEHYYNEQFF. CDR3 nucleotide sequence: TGTGCCAGCGGGGGGGGCGAGCACTACTACAATGAGCAGTTCTTC.

The CDR3 loop reads CASSLAAGATDTQYF. DNA of the CDR3: TGTGCCAGCAGCTTAGCGGCGGGAGCCACAGATACGCAGTATTTT. The chain carries TRBV7-9 and TRBJ2-3, with 7 positions matching TRBD2. Germline CDR1 is SEHNR and CDR2 is FQNEAQ (reference sequence). The CDR3 length is 15 residues. Trimming took 0 bases from V and 2 from J; bases not matched to a gene: 2.

The chain couples TRBV5-1 to TRBJ2-7, with TRBD2 identical over 7 bases. The CDR3 runs to 15 residues. Trimming removed 0 bases from V and 0 bases from J; junction bases left unmatched: 3. Germline assignment: CDR1 SGHRS and CDR2 YFSETQ. The CDR3 nucleotides are TGCGCCAGCAGCTTGGCCTCTAGCGGCTCCTACGAGCAGTACTTC. Translated: CASSLASSGSYEQYF.

This chain connects TRBV7-2 to TRBJ2-2, with D perhaps TRBD2 (6 bases). The CDR3 is made up of 14 amino acids. Germline assignment: CDR1 SGHTA and CDR2 FQGNSA. V lost 1 base, J lost 6 bases, and 9 bases lay in between. CDR3 in amino acids: CASSLVLASGELFF. The DNA for the CDR3 is TGTGCCAGCAGCTTAGTTCTAGCGTCCGGGGAGCTGTTTTTT. Full variable domain (missing parts from reference TRBV7-2 and TRBJ2-2): GAGVSQSPSNKVTEKGKDVELRCDPISGHTALYWYRQSLGQGLEFLIYFQGNSAPDKSGLPSDRFSAERTGGSVSTLTIQRTQQEDSAVYLCASSLVLASGELFFGEGSRLTVL.

The chain is built from TRBV7-3 and TRBJ1-1; 8 bases line up with TRBD1. The CDR3 extends over 13 amino acids. Germline CDR1 SGHTA, CDR2 FQGTGA. The trim removed 5 bases at V and 3 bases at J, leaving 2 bases unmatched. The CDR3 DNA is TGTGCCAGCAGCCCGGACAGGGACACTGAAGCTTTCTTT. Encoded protein: CASSPDRDTEAFF.

This chain uses TRBV9 with TRBJ1-2; 7 positions match TRBD1. The CDR3 has 13 amino acids. The V and J ends lost 4 bases and 6 bases, in that order; junction bases with no gene match: 6. The germline CDR1 and CDR2 sequences are SGDLS and YYNGEE. In DNA form, the CDR3 reads TGTGCCAGCAGCAGACAGGGAACCCATGGCTACACCTTC. The encoded protein is CASSRQGTHGYTF.